This entry features one T cell receptor beta chain sequence. The data belong to a study of blood T cell repertoires in COVID-19. About the research overall: PBMCs, B-cell-depleted T cells, or T cells provided the cDNA or gDNA that made up the material.

The protocol was immunoSEQ multiplex PCR, while the TCRdb copy is restricted to in-frame clones and leaves out a portion. Counted here are 200,000 to 250,000 clones, about nine tenths occurring once; the ten biggest clones make up about 6%. This CDR3 contains 13 residues. Trimming left V 4 bases short and J 6 bases short, with 12 bases between. From germline, CDR1 is LNHDA and CDR2 SQIVND (reference sequence). The TCR originated in an elderly man with acute or convalescent COVID-19. The sample was peripheral blood. The rearrangement joins TRBV19 to TRBJ1-2, with TRBD1 as a possible D gene (6 bases). The CDR3 coding sequence is TGTGCCAGTAGTACAGGACAGTGGCATGGCTACACCTTC. Its translation: CASSTGQWHGYTF.